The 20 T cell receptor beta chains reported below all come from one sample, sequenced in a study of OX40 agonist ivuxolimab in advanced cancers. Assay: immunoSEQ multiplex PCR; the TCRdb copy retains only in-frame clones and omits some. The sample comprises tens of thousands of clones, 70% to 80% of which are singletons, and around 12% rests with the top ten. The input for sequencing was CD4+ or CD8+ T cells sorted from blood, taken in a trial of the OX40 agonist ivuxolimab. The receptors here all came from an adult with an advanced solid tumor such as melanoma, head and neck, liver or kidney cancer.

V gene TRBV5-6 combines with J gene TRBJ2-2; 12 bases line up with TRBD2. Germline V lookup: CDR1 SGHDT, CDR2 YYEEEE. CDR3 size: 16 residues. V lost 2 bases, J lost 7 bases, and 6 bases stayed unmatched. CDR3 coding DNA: TGTGCCAGCAGCTTAAGACTAGCGGGAGAGAGCGGGGAGCTGTTTTTT. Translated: CASSLRLAGESGELFF. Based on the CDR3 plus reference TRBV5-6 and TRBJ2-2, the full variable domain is DAGVTQSPTHLIKTRGQQVTLRCSPKSGHDTVSWYQQALGQGPQFIFQYYEEEERQRGNFPDRFSGHQFPNYSSELNVNALLLGDSALYLCASSLRLAGESGELFFGEGSRLTVL.

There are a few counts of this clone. The CDR3 bases are TGTGCCAGCAGCTTAGCGGGAGGTTACCACGAGCAGTACTTC. This translates into CASSLAGGYHEQYF. The gene calls are TRBV7-9 and TRBJ2-7; D is possibly TRBD2 (6 bases). Trimming stripped 0 bases from V and 5 bases from J, with 11 bases between. Per the germline V gene, CDR1 is SEHNR and CDR2 is FQNEAQ (reference sequence). This CDR3 has 14 amino acids.

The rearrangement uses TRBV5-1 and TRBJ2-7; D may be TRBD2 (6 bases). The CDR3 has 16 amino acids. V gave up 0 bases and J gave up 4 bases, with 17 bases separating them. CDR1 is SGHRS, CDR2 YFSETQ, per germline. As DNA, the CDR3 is TGCGCCAGCAGCTTGGAGCCTCTACTAGCCGCGTACGAGCAGTACTTC. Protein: CASSLEPLLAAYEQYF.

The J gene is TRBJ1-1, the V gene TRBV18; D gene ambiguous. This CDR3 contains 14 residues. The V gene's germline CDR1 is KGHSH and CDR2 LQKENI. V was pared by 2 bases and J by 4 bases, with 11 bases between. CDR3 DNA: TGTGCCAGCTCACCAATGGGTGACGCCACTGAAGCTTTCTTT. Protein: CASSPMGDATEAFF.

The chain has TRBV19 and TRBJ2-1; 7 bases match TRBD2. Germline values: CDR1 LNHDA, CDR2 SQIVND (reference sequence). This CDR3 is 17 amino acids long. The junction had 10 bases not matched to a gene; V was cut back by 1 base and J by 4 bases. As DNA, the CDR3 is TGTGCCAGTAGTATAGTTTCGGGGGGAAACCTTTACAATGAGCAGTTCTTC. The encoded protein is CASSIVSGGNLYNEQFF.

The CDR3 loop is CASSPDSYEQYF. For the CDR3, the DNA is TGTGCCAGCTCACCAGACAGCTACGAGCAGTACTTC. The V and J genes are TRBV18 and TRBJ2-7, with D possibly matching TRBD1 (5 bases). Deletions cut 2 bases from V and 3 bases from J, with 5 bases between. Looked up from germline, CDR1 is KGHSH and CDR2 is LQKENI. The CDR3 loop spans 12 amino acids.

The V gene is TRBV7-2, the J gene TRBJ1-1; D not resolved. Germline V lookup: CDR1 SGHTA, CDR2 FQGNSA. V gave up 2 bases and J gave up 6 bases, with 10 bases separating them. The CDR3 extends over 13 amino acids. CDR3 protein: CASSLRVAPEAFF. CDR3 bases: TGTGCCAGCAGCTTAAGGGTCGCGCCTGAAGCTTTCTTT.

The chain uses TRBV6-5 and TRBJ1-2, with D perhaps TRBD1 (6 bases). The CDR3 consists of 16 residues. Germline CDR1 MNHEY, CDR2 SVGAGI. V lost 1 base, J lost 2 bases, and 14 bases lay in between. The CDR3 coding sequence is TGTGCCAGCAGTTACTACCTACAGGGATCAAACTATGGCTACACCTTC. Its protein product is CASSYYLQGSNYGYTF.

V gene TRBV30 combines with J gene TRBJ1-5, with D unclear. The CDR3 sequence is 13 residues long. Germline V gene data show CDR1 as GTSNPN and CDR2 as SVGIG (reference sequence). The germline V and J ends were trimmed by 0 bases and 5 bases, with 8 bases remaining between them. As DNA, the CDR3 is TGTGCCTGGAGTGTATTCGTCGATCAGCCCCAGCATTTT. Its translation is CAWSVFVDQPQHF.

CDR3 region: CASSPGQVNTEAFF. Here the CDR3 DNA reads TGTGCCAGCAGCCCCGGACAGGTGAACACTGAAGCTTTCTTT. The genes are TRBV9 and TRBJ1-1; 7 positions match TRBD1. The CDR3 has 14 amino acids. Unmatched junction bases numbered 3, after V lost 4 bases and J lost 0 bases. Germline loops: CDR1 SGDLS, CDR2 YYNGEE.

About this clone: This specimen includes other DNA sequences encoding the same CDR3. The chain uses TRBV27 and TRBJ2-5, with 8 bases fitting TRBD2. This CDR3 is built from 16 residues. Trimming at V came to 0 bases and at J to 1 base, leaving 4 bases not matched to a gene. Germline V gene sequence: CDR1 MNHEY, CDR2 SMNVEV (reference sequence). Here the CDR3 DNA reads TGTGCCAGCAGTTTATCGGGAACTAGCGGCCAAGAGACCCAGTACTTC. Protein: CASSLSGTSGQETQYF.

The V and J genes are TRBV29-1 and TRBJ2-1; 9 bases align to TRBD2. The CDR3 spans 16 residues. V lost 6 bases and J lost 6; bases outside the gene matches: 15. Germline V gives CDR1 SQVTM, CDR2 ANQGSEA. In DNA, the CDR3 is TGCAGCGTCATGACTAGCGGATCCTCGGTAGGCAATGAGCAGTTCTTC. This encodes CSVMTSGSSVGNEQFF.

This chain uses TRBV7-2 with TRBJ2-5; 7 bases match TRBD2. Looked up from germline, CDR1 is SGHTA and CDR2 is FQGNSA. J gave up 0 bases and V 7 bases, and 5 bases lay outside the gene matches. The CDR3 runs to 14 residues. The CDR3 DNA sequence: TGTGCCAGCAAGCGGGGACTGTACCAAGAGACCCAGTACTTC. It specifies CASKRGLYQETQYF.

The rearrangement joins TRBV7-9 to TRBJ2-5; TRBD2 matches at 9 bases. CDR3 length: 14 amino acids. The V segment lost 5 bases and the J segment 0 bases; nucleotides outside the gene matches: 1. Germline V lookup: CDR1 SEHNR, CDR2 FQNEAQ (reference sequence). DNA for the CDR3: TGTGCCAGCAGCCGACTAGCGGACCAAGAGACCCAGTACTTC. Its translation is CASSRLADQETQYF.

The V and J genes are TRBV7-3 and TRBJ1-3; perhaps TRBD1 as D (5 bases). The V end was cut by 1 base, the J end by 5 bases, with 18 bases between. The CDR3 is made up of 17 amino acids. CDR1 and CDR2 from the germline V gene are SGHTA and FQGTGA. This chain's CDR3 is CASSLRGLTSPRNTIYF. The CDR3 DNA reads TGTGCCAGCAGCTTAAGGGGACTCACTTCCCCCAGAAACACCATATATTTT. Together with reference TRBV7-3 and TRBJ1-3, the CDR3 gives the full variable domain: GAGVSQTPSNKVTEKGKYVELRCDPISGHTALYWYRQSLGQGPEFLIYFQGTGAADDSGLPNDRFFAVRPEGSVSTLKIQRTERGDSAVYLCASSLRGLTSPRNTIYFGEGSWLTVV.

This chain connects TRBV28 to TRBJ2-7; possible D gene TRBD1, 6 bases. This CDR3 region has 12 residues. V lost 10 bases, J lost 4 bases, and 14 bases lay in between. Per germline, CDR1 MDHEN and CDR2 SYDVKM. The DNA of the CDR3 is TGTGCCATCCAGGGGCCCAGGTACGAGCAGTACTTC. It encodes CAIQGPRYEQYF.

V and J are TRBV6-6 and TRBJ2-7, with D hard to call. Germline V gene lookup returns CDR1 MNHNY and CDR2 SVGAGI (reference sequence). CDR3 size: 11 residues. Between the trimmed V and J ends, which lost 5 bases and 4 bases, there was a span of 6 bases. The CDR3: CASSVGYEQYF. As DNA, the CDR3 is TGTGCCAGCAGTGTTGGGTACGAGCAGTACTTC.

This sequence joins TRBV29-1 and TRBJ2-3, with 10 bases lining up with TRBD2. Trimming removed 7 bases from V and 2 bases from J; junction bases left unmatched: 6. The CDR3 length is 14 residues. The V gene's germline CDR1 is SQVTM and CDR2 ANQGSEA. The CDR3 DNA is TGCAGCGGACGGACTAGCGGAAACACAGATACGCAGTATTTT. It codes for CSGRTSGNTDTQYF.

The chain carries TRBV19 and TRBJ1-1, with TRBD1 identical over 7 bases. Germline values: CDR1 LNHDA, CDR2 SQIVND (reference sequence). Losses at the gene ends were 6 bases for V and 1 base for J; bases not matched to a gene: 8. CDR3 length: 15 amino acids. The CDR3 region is CASSTTGRRNTEAFF. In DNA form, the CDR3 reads TGTGCCAGTAGCACGACAGGGAGGCGGAACACTGAAGCTTTCTTT.

CDR3 region: CASSTAGSSYEQYF. CDR3 nucleotides: TGTGCCAGCAGCACCGCAGGAAGCTCCTACGAGCAGTACTTC. The chain recombines TRBV5-4 with TRBJ2-7; D unresolved. CDR1 is SGHNT and CDR2 is YYREEE in the germline V gene (reference sequence). The V end lost 4 bases, the J end lost 0 bases, and 11 bases lay between the germline ends. The CDR3 is 14 amino acids.